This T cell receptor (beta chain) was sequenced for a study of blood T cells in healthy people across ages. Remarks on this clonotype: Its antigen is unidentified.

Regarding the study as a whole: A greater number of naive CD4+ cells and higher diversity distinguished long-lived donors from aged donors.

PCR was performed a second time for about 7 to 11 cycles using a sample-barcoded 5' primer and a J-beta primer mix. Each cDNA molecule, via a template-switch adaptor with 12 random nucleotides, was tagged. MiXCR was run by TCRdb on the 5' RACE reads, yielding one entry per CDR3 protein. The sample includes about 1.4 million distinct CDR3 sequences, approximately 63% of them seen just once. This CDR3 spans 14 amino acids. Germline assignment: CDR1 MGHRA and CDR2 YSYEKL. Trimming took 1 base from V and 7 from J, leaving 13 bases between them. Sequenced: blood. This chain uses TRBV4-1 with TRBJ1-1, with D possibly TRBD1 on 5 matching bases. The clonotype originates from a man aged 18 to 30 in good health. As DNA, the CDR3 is TGCGCCAGCAGCCAAGTAATGGCAGGGCTTGAAGCTTTCTTT. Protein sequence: CASSQVMAGLEAFF.